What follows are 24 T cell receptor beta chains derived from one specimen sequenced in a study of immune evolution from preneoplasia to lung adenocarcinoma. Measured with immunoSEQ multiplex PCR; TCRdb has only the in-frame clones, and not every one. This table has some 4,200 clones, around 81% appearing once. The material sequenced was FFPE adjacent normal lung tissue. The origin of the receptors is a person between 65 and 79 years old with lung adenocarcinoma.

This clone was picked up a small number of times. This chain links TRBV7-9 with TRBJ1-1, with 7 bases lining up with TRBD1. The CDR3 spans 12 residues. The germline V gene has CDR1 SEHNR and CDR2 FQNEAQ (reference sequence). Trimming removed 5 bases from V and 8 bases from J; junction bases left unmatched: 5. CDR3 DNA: TGTGCCAGCAGCCCACCGACAGGGGAAGCTTTCTTT. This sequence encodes CASSPPTGEAFF.

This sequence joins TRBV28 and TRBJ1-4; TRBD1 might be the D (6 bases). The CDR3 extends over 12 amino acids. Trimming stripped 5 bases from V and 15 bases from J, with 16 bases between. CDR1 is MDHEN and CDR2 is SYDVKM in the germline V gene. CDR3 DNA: TGTGCCAGCAGTCCCAGGGGTGTCATGGTGTTTTTT. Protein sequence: CASSPRGVMVFF.

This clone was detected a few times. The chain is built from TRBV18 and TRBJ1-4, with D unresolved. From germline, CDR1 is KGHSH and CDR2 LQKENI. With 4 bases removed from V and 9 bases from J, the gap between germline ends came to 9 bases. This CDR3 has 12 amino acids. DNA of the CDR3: TGTGCCAGCTCACTGAAGGCCAAAAAACTGTTTTTT. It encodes CASSLKAKKLFF.

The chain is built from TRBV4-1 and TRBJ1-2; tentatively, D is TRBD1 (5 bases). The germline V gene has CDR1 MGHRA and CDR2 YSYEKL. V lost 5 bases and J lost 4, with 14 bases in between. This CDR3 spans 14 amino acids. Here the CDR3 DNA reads TGCGCCAGCAGCGAACAGGTATCCGTCTATGGCTACACCTTC. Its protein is CASSEQVSVYGYTF.

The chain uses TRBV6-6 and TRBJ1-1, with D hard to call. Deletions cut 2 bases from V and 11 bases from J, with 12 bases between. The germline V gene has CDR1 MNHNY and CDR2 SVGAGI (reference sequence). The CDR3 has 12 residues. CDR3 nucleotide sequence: TGTGCCAGCAGTTACGGCGGGATGGATGCTTTCTTT. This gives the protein CASSYGGMDAFF.

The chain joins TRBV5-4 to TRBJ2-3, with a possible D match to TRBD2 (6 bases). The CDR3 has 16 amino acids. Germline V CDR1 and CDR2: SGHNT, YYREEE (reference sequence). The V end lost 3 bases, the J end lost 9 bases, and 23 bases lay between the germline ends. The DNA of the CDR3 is TGTGCCAGCAGCTGGGGAGGCGGCGTCACCTTCTCAACGCAGTATTTT. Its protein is CASSWGGGVTFSTQYF. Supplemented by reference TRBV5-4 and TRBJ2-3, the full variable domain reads ETGVTQSPTHLIKTRGQQVTLRCSSQSGHNTVSWYQQALGQGPQFIFQYYREEENGRGNFPPRFSGLQFPNYSSELNVNALELDDSALYLCASSWGGGVTFSTQYFGPGTRLTVL.

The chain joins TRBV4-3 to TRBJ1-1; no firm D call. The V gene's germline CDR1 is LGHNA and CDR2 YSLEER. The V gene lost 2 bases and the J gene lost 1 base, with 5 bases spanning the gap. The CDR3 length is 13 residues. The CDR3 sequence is CASSQQRNTEAFF. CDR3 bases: TGCGCCAGCAGCCAACAGAGGAACACTGAAGCTTTCTTT.

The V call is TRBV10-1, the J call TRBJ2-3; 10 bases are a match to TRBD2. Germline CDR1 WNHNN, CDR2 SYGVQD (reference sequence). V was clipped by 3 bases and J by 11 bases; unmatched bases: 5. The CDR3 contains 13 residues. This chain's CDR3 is CASSETSGVMQYF. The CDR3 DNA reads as TGCGCCAGCAGTGAAACTAGCGGGGTGATGCAGTATTTT.

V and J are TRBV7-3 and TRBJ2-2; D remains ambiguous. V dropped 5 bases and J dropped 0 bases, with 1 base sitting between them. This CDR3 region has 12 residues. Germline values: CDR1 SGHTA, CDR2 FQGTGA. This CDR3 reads CASSPNTGELFF. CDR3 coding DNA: TGTGCCAGCAGCCCGAACACCGGGGAGCTGTTTTTT. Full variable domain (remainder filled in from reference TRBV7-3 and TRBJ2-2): GAGVSQTPSNKVTEKGKYVELRCDPISGHTALYWYRQSLGQGPEFLIYFQGTGAADDSGLPNDRFFAVRPEGSVSTLKIQRTERGDSAVYLCASSPNTGELFFGEGSRLTVL.

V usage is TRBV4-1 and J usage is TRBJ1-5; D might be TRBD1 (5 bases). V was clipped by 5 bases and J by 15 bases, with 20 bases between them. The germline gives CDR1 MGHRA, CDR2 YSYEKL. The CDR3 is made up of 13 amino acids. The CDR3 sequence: CASSDSVEGHRHF. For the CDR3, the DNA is TGCGCCAGCAGCGATAGTGTGGAAGGACATAGGCATTTT.

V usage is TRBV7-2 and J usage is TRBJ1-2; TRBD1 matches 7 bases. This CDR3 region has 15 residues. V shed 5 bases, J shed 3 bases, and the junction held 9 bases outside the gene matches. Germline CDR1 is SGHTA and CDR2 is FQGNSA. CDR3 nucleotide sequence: TGTGCCAGCAGCCCGTCACAGGGGAGCTACTATGGCTACACCTTC. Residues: CASSPSQGSYYGYTF.

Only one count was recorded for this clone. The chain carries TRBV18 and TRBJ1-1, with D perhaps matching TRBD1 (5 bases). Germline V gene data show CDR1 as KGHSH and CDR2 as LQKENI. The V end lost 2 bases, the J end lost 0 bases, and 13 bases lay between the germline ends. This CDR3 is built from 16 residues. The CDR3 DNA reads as TGTGCCAGCTCACCAATTGGGGCAGGGCTGAACACTGAAGCTTTCTTT. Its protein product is CASSPIGAGLNTEAFF.

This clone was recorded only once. Here the CDR3 reads CASRPDTNTDTGELFF. CDR3 nucleotides: TGTGCCAGCAGACCCGACACAAATACGGACACCGGGGAGCTGTTTTTT. The V gene is TRBV7-9, the J gene TRBJ2-2, with D unresolved. Trimming cost V 6 bases and J 3 bases, with 17 bases left between them. CDR1 and CDR2 (germline): SEHNR, FQNEAQ (reference sequence). The CDR3 covers 16 residues.

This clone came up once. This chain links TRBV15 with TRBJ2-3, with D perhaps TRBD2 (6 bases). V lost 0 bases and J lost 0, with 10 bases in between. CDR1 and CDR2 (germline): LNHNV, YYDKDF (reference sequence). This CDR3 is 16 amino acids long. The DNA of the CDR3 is TGTGCCACCAGCAGAGAAGCGGGCCTTAGCACAGATACGCAGTATTTT. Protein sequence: CATSREAGLSTDTQYF. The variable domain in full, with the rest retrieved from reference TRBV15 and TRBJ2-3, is DAMVIQNPRYQVTQFGKPVTLSCSQTLNHNVMYWYQQKSSQAPKLLFHYYDKDFNNEADTPDNFQSRRPNTSFCFLDIRSPGLGDTAMYLCATSREAGLSTDTQYFGPGTRLTVL.

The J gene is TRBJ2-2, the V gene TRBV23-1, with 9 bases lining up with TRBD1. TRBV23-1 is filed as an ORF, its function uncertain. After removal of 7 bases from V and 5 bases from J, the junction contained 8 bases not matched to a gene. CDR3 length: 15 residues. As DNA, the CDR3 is TGCGCCAGCAAACAGGGGGCGTTAAAAACCGGGGAGCTGTTTTTT. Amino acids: CASKQGALKTGELFF.

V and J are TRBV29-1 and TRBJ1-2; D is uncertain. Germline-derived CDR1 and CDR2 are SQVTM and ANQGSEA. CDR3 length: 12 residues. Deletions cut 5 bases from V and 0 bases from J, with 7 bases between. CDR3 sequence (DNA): TGCAGCGTTCGTCATACTAACTATGGCTACACCTTC. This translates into CSVRHTNYGYTF. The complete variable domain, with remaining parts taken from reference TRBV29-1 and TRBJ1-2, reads SAVISQKPSRDICQRGTSLTIQCQVDSQVTMMFWYRQQPGQSLTLIATANQGSEATYESGFVIDKFPISRPNLTFSTLTVSNMSPEDSSIYLCSVRHTNYGYTFGSGTRLTVV.

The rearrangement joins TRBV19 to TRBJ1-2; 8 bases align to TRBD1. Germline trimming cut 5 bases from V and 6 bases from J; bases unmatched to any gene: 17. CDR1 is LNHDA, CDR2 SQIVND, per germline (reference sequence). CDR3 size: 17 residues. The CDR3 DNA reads TGTGCCAGTAGTCGTGGACAGGGAGAGATGCGGCTGGATGGCTACACCTTC. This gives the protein CASSRGQGEMRLDGYTF.

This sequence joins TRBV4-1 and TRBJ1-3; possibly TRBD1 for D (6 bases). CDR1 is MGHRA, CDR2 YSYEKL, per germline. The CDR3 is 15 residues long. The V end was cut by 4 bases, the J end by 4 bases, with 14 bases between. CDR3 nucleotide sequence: TGCGCCAGCAGCCTTCTAGGGACATCGGGAAACACCATATATTTT. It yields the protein CASSLLGTSGNTIYF.

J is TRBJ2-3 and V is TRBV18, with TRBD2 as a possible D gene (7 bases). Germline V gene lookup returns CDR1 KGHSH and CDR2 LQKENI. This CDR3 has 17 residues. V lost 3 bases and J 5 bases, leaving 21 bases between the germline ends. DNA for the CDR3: TGTGCCAGCTCACCCCTGGGGTCGGGGGGCAACGGAGATACGCAGTATTTT. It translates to CASSPLGSGGNGDTQYF. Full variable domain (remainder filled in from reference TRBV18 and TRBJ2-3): NAGVMQNPRHLVRRRGQEARLRCSPMKGHSHVYWYRQLPEEGLKFMVYLQKENIIDESGMPKERFSAEFPKEGPSILRIQQVVRGDSAAYFCASSPLGSGGNGDTQYFGPGTRLTVL.

The CDR3 reads CASSYDRKETQYF. For the CDR3, the DNA is TGTGCCAGCAGTTACGACAGAAAAGAGACCCAGTACTTC. V is TRBV6-5 and J is TRBJ2-5; possibly TRBD1 for D (5 bases). This CDR3 has 13 residues. V dropped 2 bases and J dropped 3 bases, with 7 bases sitting between them. Germline V gives CDR1 MNHEY, CDR2 SVGAGI.

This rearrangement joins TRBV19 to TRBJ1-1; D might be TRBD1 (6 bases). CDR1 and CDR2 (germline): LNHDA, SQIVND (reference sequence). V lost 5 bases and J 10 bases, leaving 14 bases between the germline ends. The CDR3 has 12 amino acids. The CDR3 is CASSSVARGAFF. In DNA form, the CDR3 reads TGTGCCAGTAGTTCAGTCGCCAGGGGAGCTTTCTTT.

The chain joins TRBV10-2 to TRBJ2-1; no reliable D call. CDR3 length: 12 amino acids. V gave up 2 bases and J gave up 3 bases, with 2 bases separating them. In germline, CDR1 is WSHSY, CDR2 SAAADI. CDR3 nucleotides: TGCGCCAGCAGTGAGGTCTACAATGAGCAGTTCTTC. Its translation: CASSEVYNEQFF.

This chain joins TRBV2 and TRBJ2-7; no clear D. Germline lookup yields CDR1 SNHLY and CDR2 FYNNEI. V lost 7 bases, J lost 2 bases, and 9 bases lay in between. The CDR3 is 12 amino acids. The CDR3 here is CASNAETYEQYF. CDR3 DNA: TGTGCCAGCAACGCAGAAACCTACGAGCAGTACTTC. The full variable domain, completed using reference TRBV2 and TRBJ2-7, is EPEVTQTPSHQVTQMGQEVILRCVPISNHLYFYWYRQILGQKVEFLVSFYNNEISEKSEIFDDQFSVERPDGSNFTLKIRSTKLEDSAMYFCASNAETYEQYFGPGTRLTVT.

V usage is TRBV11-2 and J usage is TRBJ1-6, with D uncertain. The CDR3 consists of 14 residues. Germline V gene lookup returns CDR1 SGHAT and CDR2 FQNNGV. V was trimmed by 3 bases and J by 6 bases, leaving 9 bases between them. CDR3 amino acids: CASSLGGSNSPLHF. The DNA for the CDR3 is TGTGCCAGCAGCTTGGGCGGTAGTAATTCACCCCTCCACTTT.